The next 3 T cell receptor beta chains were all read from a single sample in a study of T-cell memory formation after mild COVID-19. TCRdb itself ran the 5' RACE reads through MiXCR, one entry per CDR3 protein. The sample yields some 50,000 distinct CDR3 sequences, 25% to 30% seen once. The material sequenced was PBMCs or a T cell subset sorted from them (not recorded which). The receptor set was obtained from a man younger than 35 who had mild COVID-19 (a few samples of this study predate the infection). Cell type and time point are not known.

The chain links TRBV12-3 or TRBV12-4 to TRBJ2-1; TRBD1 matches at 10 bases. The J segment lost 6 bases and the V segment lost 2 bases, leaving 16 bases of the junction unmatched. The CDR3 sequence is 19 residues long. The CDR3: CASSLFPRGQGILSNEQFF. In DNA, the CDR3 is TGTGCCAGCAGTTTATTTCCGAGGGGACAGGGGATTTTAAGCAATGAGCAGTTCTTC.

This clonotype has just a few counts. The V call is TRBV5-1, the J call TRBJ2-1; 8 nucleotides match TRBD2. With 2 bases clipped from V and 7 bases from J, the junction kept 2 bases outside the gene matches. Germline V gene lookup returns CDR1 SGHRS and CDR2 YFSETQ. The CDR3 loop spans 13 amino acids. The CDR3 DNA reads TGCGCCAGCAGCTTCGGGGGGGCAAATGAGCAGTTCTTC. Its translation is CASSFGGANEQFF. Full variable domain (rest looked up from reference TRBV5-1 and TRBJ2-1): KAGVTQTPRYLIKTRGQQVTLSCSPISGHRSVSWYQQTPGQGLQFLFEYFSETQRNKGNFPGRFSGRQFSNSRSEMNVSTLELGDSALYLCASSFGGANEQFFGPGTRLTVL.

This clonotype was detected only a few times. This chain connects TRBV4-1 to TRBJ2-7; D is ambiguous. Trimming cost V 3 bases and J 3 bases, with 12 bases left between them. There are 14 residues in the CDR3. Germline V CDR1 and CDR2: MGHRA, YSYEKL. Written as DNA, the CDR3 is TGCGCCAGCAGCCAGTTAACAGAGTTCTACGAGCAGTACTTC. Translation gives CASSQLTEFYEQYF.